Each of the 7 T cell receptor beta chains below was sequenced from the same sample in a study of cytomegalovirus exposure and HLA in healthy donors. The PCR made use of 60 Vbeta and 13 Jbeta primers. Sequencing used immunoSEQ multiplex PCR; TCRdb keeps in-frame clones, though not all of them. There are 200,000 or so clones in the sample; almost 85% occur only once, and approximately 0.26% lies in the top ten. Sequences were obtained from PBMCs. These receptors all come from a boy under 18 in good health and CMV-seronegative.

The chain has TRBV7-2 and TRBJ1-6, with 9 bases matching TRBD1. The CDR3 is made up of 16 amino acids. The germline V gene encodes CDR1 SGHTA and CDR2 FQGNSA. V dropped 0 bases and J dropped 3; count of bases not matched to a gene: 0. The chain's CDR3 is CASSLATGGYNSPLHF. CDR3 nucleotide sequence: TGTGCCAGCAGCTTAGCGACAGGGGGCTATAATTCACCCCTCCACTTT.

The rearrangement joins TRBV19 to TRBJ1-2; D is possibly TRBD1 (5 bases). CDR1 is LNHDA and CDR2 is SQIVND in the germline V gene (reference sequence). This CDR3 contains 14 residues. Trimming removed 6 bases from V and 7 bases from J, with 18 bases in between. The CDR3, as DNA: TGTGCCAGTAGGCTGCCGGGACTCCTCCGTGGCTACACCTTC. It yields the protein CASRLPGLLRGYTF.

In its sample, this clone was seen once. The chain couples TRBV11-2 to TRBJ1-6, with D perhaps TRBD1 (5 bases). The V gene's germline CDR1 is SGHAT and CDR2 FQNNGV. The CDR3 is 15 residues long. V lost 3 bases and J 5 bases, leaving 11 bases between the germline ends. The CDR3 is CASSFLGGNNSPLHF. CDR3 DNA sequence: TGTGCCAGCAGCTTCCTTGGGGGGAATAATTCACCCCTCCACTTT.

The J gene is TRBJ2-3, the V gene TRBV5-1; the D is unclear. The germline V gene encodes CDR1 SGHRS and CDR2 YFSETQ. Trimming pared 0 bases from V and 0 bases from J, leaving 8 bases between. The CDR3 spans 15 residues. In DNA, the CDR3 is TGCGCCAGCAGCTTGGGCCGGTCTAGCACAGATACGCAGTATTTT. It encodes CASSLGRSSTDTQYF.

This sequence joins TRBV27 and TRBJ1-6, with D possibly matching TRBD1 (6 bases). Deletions cut 5 bases from V and 8 bases from J, with 19 bases between. CDR1 MNHEY and CDR2 SMNVEV come from the germline V gene (reference sequence). This CDR3 is built from 16 residues. The chain's CDR3 is CASSLNYRAWDSPLHF. For the CDR3, the DNA is TGTGCCAGCAGTCTCAATTACAGGGCATGGGATTCACCCCTCCACTTT.

V usage is TRBV29-1 and J usage is TRBJ2-5; the D gene is possibly TRBD2 (5 bases). CDR1 is SQVTM and CDR2 is ANQGSEA in the germline V gene. CDR3 size: 12 residues. The V end was cut by 6 bases, the J end by 5 bases, with 13 bases between. CDR3 loop: CSVLGNLETQYF. DNA for the CDR3: TGCAGCGTCCTCGGGAATCTTGAGACCCAGTACTTC.

This chain uses TRBV7-9 with TRBJ2-3; 7 bases fit TRBD1. CDR3 length equals 15 residues. Germline values: CDR1 SEHNR, CDR2 FQNEAQ (reference sequence). Losses at the gene ends were 5 bases for V and 2 bases for J; bases not matched to a gene: 7. This CDR3 is CASSTGTVITDTQYF. The DNA of the CDR3 is TGTGCCAGCAGCACCGGGACAGTGATCACAGATACGCAGTATTTT.